The rows below give T cell receptor beta chains drawn from one sample of a study of blood T cells in healthy people across ages. TCRdb reprocessed the 5' RACE reads with MiXCR, giving one entry per CDR3 protein. This sample carries fewer than 2,000,000 distinct CDR3 sequences, about two fifths of them seen once, and the ten largest clones take roughly 23%. Sequencing was performed on blood. Receptors were obtained from a human donor in good health. CDR3s leave out the opening cysteine and the closing phenylalanine or tryptophan. Each record gives: J gene, V gene, CDR3 protein.

j_gene: TRBJ1-6
v_gene: TRBV20-1
CDR3aa: SAVRGGVGTQNSPLH

j_gene: TRBJ2-1
v_gene: TRBV7-2
CDR3aa: ASSLVSGGAGEQF

j_gene: TRBJ1-5
v_gene: TRBV7-8
CDR3aa: ASSPGRDRGNQPQH

j_gene: TRBJ1-5
v_gene: TRBV4-1
CDR3aa: ASSPVGHDNQPQH

j_gene: TRBJ1-1
v_gene: TRBV2
CDR3aa: ASSVLMNTEAF

j_gene: TRBJ1-2
v_gene: TRBV29-1
CDR3aa: SAGSDRGGYT

j_gene: TRBJ2-7
v_gene: TRBV18
CDR3aa: ASSPRTVDDEQY

j_gene: TRBJ1-5
v_gene: TRBV7-6
CDR3aa: ASSLALGTGHNQPQH

j_gene: TRBJ1-2
v_gene: TRBV4-3
CDR3aa: ASSHSGVSYGYT

j_gene: TRBJ2-2
v_gene: TRBV7-9
CDR3aa: ASSFGTGRAGELF

j_gene: TRBJ1-5
v_gene: TRBV12-3/TRBV12-4
CDR3aa: ASSEYSLTTPQH

j_gene: -
v_gene: TRBV5-1
CDR3aa: ASSTSGTGDNEQY

j_gene: TRBJ2-1
v_gene: TRBV20-1
CDR3aa: SAQRTRNEQF

j_gene: TRBJ2-4
v_gene: TRBV7-2
CDR3aa: ASSLGGSALEF

j_gene: TRBJ1-2
v_gene: TRBV7-2
CDR3aa: ASSSETQTNYGYT

j_gene: TRBJ2-7
v_gene: TRBV7-2
CDR3aa: ASSLLAGDPYEQY

j_gene: TRBJ2-7
v_gene: TRBV29-1
CDR3aa: SVESGAYEQY

j_gene: TRBJ1-5
v_gene: TRBV4-2
CDR3aa: ASSQDGRGRSNQPQH

j_gene: TRBJ1-2
v_gene: TRBV15
CDR3aa: ATSRAMTGGYT

j_gene: TRBJ2-7
v_gene: TRBV7-2
CDR3aa: ASSEMRGGEGEQY

j_gene: TRBJ1-5
v_gene: TRBV10-3
CDR3aa: AISESAGQGNQPQH

j_gene: TRBJ2-4
v_gene: TRBV12-3/TRBV12-4
CDR3aa: ASSSGESSGHIQY

j_gene: TRBJ2-1
v_gene: TRBV7-6
CDR3aa: ASSPTSGGPPYNEQF

j_gene: TRBJ1-4
v_gene: TRBV14
CDR3aa: ASSPYGGVPEEKLF

j_gene: TRBJ2-7
v_gene: TRBV5-1
CDR3aa: ASSLQTGITYEQY

j_gene: TRBJ2-1
v_gene: TRBV27
CDR3aa: ASSMLGRREQF

j_gene: TRBJ1-2
v_gene: TRBV20-1
CDR3aa: SARQETYGYT

j_gene: TRBJ1-1
v_gene: TRBV12-3/TRBV12-4
CDR3aa: ASSPPPGRGTEAF

j_gene: TRBJ2-7
v_gene: TRBV5-1
CDR3aa: ASSPRGQKTYEQY

j_gene: TRBJ2-1
v_gene: TRBV4-2
CDR3aa: ASSQGSGPAYNEQF

j_gene: TRBJ1-2
v_gene: TRBV5-1
CDR3aa: ASTQGGGAGYGYT

j_gene: TRBJ1-1
v_gene: TRBV9
CDR3aa: ASSVSQKNTEAF

j_gene: TRBJ1-2
v_gene: TRBV6-2/TRBV6-3
CDR3aa: ASSLTGATYGYT

j_gene: TRBJ2-7
v_gene: TRBV20-1
CDR3aa: SAREIRRQGVYEQY

j_gene: TRBJ1-4
v_gene: TRBV7-6
CDR3aa: ASSFTIGLPKFPTNEKRF

j_gene: TRBJ1-2
v_gene: TRBV2
CDR3aa: ASNPFGDYGYT

j_gene: TRBJ1-1
v_gene: TRBV6-1
CDR3aa: ASSEFRGTEAF

j_gene: TRBJ1-5
v_gene: TRBV5-1
CDR3aa: ASSRTTNQPQH

j_gene: TRBJ1-2
v_gene: TRBV12-3/TRBV12-4
CDR3aa: ASSIGQGNGYT

j_gene: TRBJ1-1
v_gene: TRBV20-1
CDR3aa: SAQAISGLNTEAF

j_gene: TRBJ1-2
v_gene: TRBV10-3
CDR3aa: TISETGGPYGYT

j_gene: TRBJ2-1
v_gene: TRBV5-1
CDR3aa: ASSLGPSGSQSSYNEQF